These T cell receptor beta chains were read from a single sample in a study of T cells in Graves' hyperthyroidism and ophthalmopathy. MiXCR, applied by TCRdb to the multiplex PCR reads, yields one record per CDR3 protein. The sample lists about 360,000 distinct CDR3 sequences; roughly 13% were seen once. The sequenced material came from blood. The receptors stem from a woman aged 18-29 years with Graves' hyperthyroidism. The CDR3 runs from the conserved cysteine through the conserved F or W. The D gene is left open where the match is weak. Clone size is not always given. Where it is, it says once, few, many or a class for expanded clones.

TGTGCCACCGCGACTACGTCGGAGACCCAGTACTTC | CATATTSETQYF | TRBV6-2/TRBV6-3 | . | TRBJ2-5 | .
TGTGCCAGCAGCTCCATCCTCCTAGCGGGGGGCAAAGAGACCCAGTACTTC | CASSSILLAGGKETQYF | TRBV28 | . | TRBJ2-5 | TRBD2
TGTGCCAGCAGCGTAACCGGGACAGGTTTATACAATGAGCAGTTCTTC | CASSVTGTGLYNEQFF | TRBV28 | many | TRBJ2-1 | TRBD1
TGTGCCAGTTTCCAAAACTACGACGACCTGAACACTGAAGCTTTCTTT | CASFQNYDDLNTEAFF | TRBV19 | . | TRBJ1-1 | .
TGTGCCAGCAGCCCGGAACAGGGAGTCAATCAGCCCCAGCATTTT | CASSPEQGVNQPQHF | TRBV9 | . | TRBJ1-5 | .
TGTGCCAGCAGTCCCCCCCGGGTACCCACTAATGAAAAACTGTTTTTT | CASSPPRVPTNEKLFF | TRBV6-2/TRBV6-3 | few | TRBJ1-4 | .
TGTGCCATTGCGGGGCTCTCTCGGGGCGGGGAGCTGTTTTTT | CAIAGLSRGGELFF | TRBV10-3 | many | TRBJ2-2 | .
TGTGCCAGCAGTTATTTCGCGGAAGGGGGCGGGAAATCACCCCTCCACTTT | CASSYFAEGGGKSPLHF | TRBV6-1 | many | TRBJ1-6 | TRBD1
TGTGCCAGCAGCCAAGAGGTGCCAGGGGTTTCAGATACGCAGTATTTT | CASSQEVPGVSDTQYF | TRBV3-1 | few | TRBJ2-3 | .
TGCAGTGCTAGAGATGGTAGCTGGGACACCGGGGAGCTGTTTTTT | CSARDGSWDTGELFF | TRBV20-1 | . | TRBJ2-2 | .
TGTGCCACCAGCGTTTCCCAAGAGACCCAGTACTTC | CATSVSQETQYF | TRBV15 | few | TRBJ2-5 | .
TGCAGCGTTCCGGGACTAGCGATGGCTGAGCAGTTCTTC | CSVPGLAMAEQFF | TRBV29-1 | . | TRBJ2-1 | TRBD2
TGTGCCAGCAGCGTCGGTAGGGTGAACACTGAAGCTTTCTTT | CASSVGRVNTEAFF | TRBV7-9 | many | TRBJ1-1 | .
TGTGCCAGTAGTATTCGGACAGCAGGGAGTCAGCCCCAGCATTTT | CASSIRTAGSQPQHF | TRBV19 | few | TRBJ1-5 | .
TGTGCCAGCAGCTCAATTGACAGGGGAAATGAAAAACTGTTTTTT | CASSSIDRGNEKLFF | TRBV25-1 | many | TRBJ1-4 | TRBD1
TGCAGTGTCCGGACAGGCGGGGCCTACGAGCAGTACTTC | CSVRTGGAYEQYF | TRBV20-1 | . | TRBJ2-7 | .
TGTGCCAGCAGGAGTAGGTACATTCAGTACTTC | CASRSRYIQYF | TRBV27 | many | TRBJ2-4 | .
TGTGCCAGCCGAGGGGTCGGGGAGGGGCGGGAAAATACGCAGTATTTT | CASRGVGEGRENTQYF | TRBV6-2/TRBV6-3 | once | TRBJ2-3 | TRBD2
TGTGCCAGCAGCCGGGGCGTAGAGACCCAGTACTTC | CASSRGVETQYF | TRBV9 | few | TRBJ2-5 | .
TGTGCCACCAGCGGTCGAAAATCCCGGACCGGGGAGCTGTTTTTT | CATSGRKSRTGELFF | TRBV15 | . | TRBJ2-2 | .
TGTGCCATCAGTGAGGGGGGGGAAGGAGAGACCCAGTACTTC | CAISEGGEGETQYF | TRBV10-3 | . | TRBJ2-5 | TRBD2
TGCGCCAGCAGCTTGGCGGCCGGGATCAAATCAGATACGCAGTATTTT | CASSLAAGIKSDTQYF | TRBV5-1 | many | TRBJ2-3 | .
TGTGCCAGTAGTCCCTCGCCCCTTTCCAATGAGCAGTTCTTC | CASSPSPLSNEQFF | TRBV19 | many | TRBJ2-1 | .
TGTGCCAGCAGCGTCGCTGAAAGCACAGATACGCAGTATTTT | CASSVAESTDTQYF | TRBV9 | many | TRBJ2-3 | .
TGCAGTGCTGCAGGTCGACAGGGGGGAGATACGCAGTATTTT | CSAAGRQGGDTQYF | TRBV20-1 | . | TRBJ2-3 | TRBD1
TGTGCCAGCAGCCACCAGGGGGGCGGGACGAGGGGCAATGAGCAGTTCTTC | CASSHQGGGTRGNEQFF | TRBV28 | many | TRBJ2-1 | .
TGCAGTGCTAGAGATTTACCAGGGCGGGGGGGAGTCGAGACCCAGTACTTC | CSARDLPGRGGVETQYF | TRBV20-1 | many | TRBJ2-5 | TRBD2